Below, one T cell receptor (beta chain) is given with its context. Other DNA sequences from this sample encode an identical CDR3 as well. This specimen belongs to a study of control samples from healthy donors and cancer patients. Germline V gives CDR1 GTSNPN, CDR2 SVGIG (reference sequence). Deletions cut 0 bases from V and 4 bases from J, with 9 bases between. CDR3 length: 13 amino acids. Sequencing was performed with immunoSEQ multiplex PCR; in TCRdb, only in-frame clones are kept and a portion is missing. The sample has 150,000 to 200,000 clones; approximately 90% are singletons. Source material: blood. The chain has TRBV30 and TRBJ1-1; unclear D gene. The receptor was isolated from a woman in her thirties in good health. DNA of the CDR3: TGTGCCTGGAGTGTACGCGGGTCCACTGAAGCTTTCTTT. Translated, it gives CAWSVRGSTEAFF.